One sample yielded the 29 T cell receptor beta chains listed below, sequenced in a study of T cell changes during pregnancy in multiple sclerosis. Some clones are missing from TCRdb's copy, which holds only in-frame ones; the method was immunoSEQ multiplex PCR. The sample includes over 50,000 clones, just under 90% of them seen just once. The material was peripheral blood, obtained in the first trimester of pregnancy. Source of these receptors: a female donor in good health, enrolled as a control in a pregnancy study.

The genes are TRBV9 and TRBJ2-5, with 8 bases identical to TRBD2. Trimming took 4 bases from V and 5 from J; bases not matched to a gene: 7. Germline loops: CDR1 SGDLS, CDR2 YYNGEE. CDR3 length: 14 residues. CDR3 nucleotide sequence: TGTGCCAGCAGCCCAGGACTAGCTGGGGAGACCCAGTACTTC. It specifies CASSPGLAGETQYF.

J is TRBJ1-2 and V is TRBV2, with a tentative D call TRBD1 (6 bases). This CDR3 contains 14 residues. Germline V lookup: CDR1 SNHLY, CDR2 FYNNEI. The V gene lost 6 bases and the J gene lost 1 base, with 12 bases spanning the gap. CDR3 nucleotides: TGTGCCAGCAGAGCCACAGGGAATAACTATGGCTACACCTTC. Its protein product is CASRATGNNYGYTF.

The chain uses TRBV7-2 and TRBJ2-5, with 7 nucleotides matching TRBD2. Trimming cost V 4 bases and J 2 bases; bases outside gene matches: 7. CDR3 length equals 15 residues. CDR1 and CDR2 from the germline V gene are SGHTA and FQGNSA. CDR3 DNA: TGTGCCAGCAGCTCAGACGGGGGGACTCAAGAGACCCAGTACTTC. This translates into CASSSDGGTQETQYF.

The chain uses TRBV6-5 and TRBJ1-5, with TRBD1 as a possible D gene (6 bases). Trimming shortened V by 5 bases and J by 6 bases, and 14 bases separated the two germline ends. The CDR3 has 14 amino acids. In germline, CDR1 is MNHEY, CDR2 SVGAGI. The CDR3 protein is CASSIYRVGQPQHF. The CDR3 DNA reads as TGTGCCAGCAGTATATACAGGGTGGGTCAGCCCCAGCATTTT.

The CDR3 loop is CASSLDGGGGHGYTF. CDR3 DNA: TGTGCCAGCAGCTTAGATGGAGGTGGGGGCCATGGCTACACCTTC. The J gene is TRBJ1-2, the V gene TRBV11-3; a possible D gene is TRBD1 (6 bases). V lost 0 bases and J lost 6, with 14 bases in between. The CDR3 loop spans 15 amino acids. The germline V gene has CDR1 SGHNT and CDR2 YENEEA.

This sequence joins TRBV10-3 and TRBJ1-6, with 7 bases identical to TRBD1. With 0 bases clipped from V and 7 bases from J, the junction kept 3 bases outside the gene matches. From germline, CDR1 is ENHRY and CDR2 SYGVKD. The CDR3 has 15 amino acids. The CDR3 loop reads CAISESQGQNSPLHF. The DNA for the CDR3 is TGTGCCATCAGTGAGTCCCAGGGACAGAATTCACCCCTCCACTTT.

The gene calls are TRBV6-5 and TRBJ1-1; tentative D call: TRBD1 (5 bases). The CDR3 loop spans 13 amino acids. Germline V gene data show CDR1 as MNHEY and CDR2 as SVGAGI. V lost 5 bases and J 4 bases, leaving 11 bases between the germline ends. The CDR3 sequence: CASSKGYRTEAFF. For the CDR3, the DNA is TGTGCCAGCAGTAAGGGGTATCGCACTGAAGCTTTCTTT.

Regarding this clone: The same CDR3 is also encoded by other DNA sequences in this sample. The J gene is TRBJ1-6, the V gene TRBV9, with D maybe TRBD1 (5 bases). V gave up 0 bases and J gave up 7 bases, with 11 bases separating them. The length of the CDR3 is 15 residues. CDR1 and CDR2 from the germline V gene are SGDLS and YYNGEE. CDR3 DNA sequence: TGTGCCAGCAGCGTAGATCCAGGGCTGAATTCACCCCTCCACTTT. Protein sequence: CASSVDPGLNSPLHF.

The DNA of the CDR3 is TGTGCCAGCAGTTACTCTCTACAGGGGGCGAGGGACACTGAAGCTTTCTTT. Protein sequence: CASSYSLQGARDTEAFF. The rearrangement joins TRBV6-7 to TRBJ1-1, with 9 bases identical to TRBD1. TRBV6-7 is recorded as an ORF, its role being uncertain. The CDR3 runs 17 residues. Trimming took 0 bases from V and 3 from J; bases not matched to a gene: 8.

The chain couples TRBV7-9 to TRBJ2-7; tentatively, D is TRBD2 (5 bases). Germline CDR1 is SEHNR and CDR2 is FQNEAQ (reference sequence). V was clipped by 1 base and J by 5 bases, with 15 bases between them. The CDR3 length is 15 residues. Here the CDR3 reads CASSLGFVGSDEQYF. The CDR3 nucleotides are TGTGCCAGCAGCTTAGGATTCGTCGGTAGCGACGAGCAGTACTTC.

V usage is TRBV29-1 and J usage is TRBJ2-5; 9 nucleotides align to TRBD1. V gave up 6 bases and J gave up 5 bases; unmatched junction bases: 7. Germline lookup yields CDR1 SQVTM and CDR2 ANQGSEA. This CDR3 has 13 amino acids. The CDR3 region is CSVRDRVTETQYF. The CDR3 coding sequence is TGCAGCGTCCGGGACAGGGTGACGGAGACCCAGTACTTC.

The chain joins TRBV13 to TRBJ1-6, with D maybe TRBD1 (5 bases). The germline V and J ends were trimmed by 4 bases and 9 bases, with 22 bases remaining between them. Germline V CDR1 and CDR2: PRHDT, FYEKMQ (reference sequence). The CDR3 extends over 17 amino acids. The CDR3 DNA follows: TGTGCCAGCAGCTCTGATACAGGCGCCACGGATATTTCACCCCTCCACTTT. As protein: CASSSDTGATDISPLHF.

The rearrangement joins TRBV27 to TRBJ1-1, with D uncertain. This CDR3 contains 13 residues. CDR1 is MNHEY and CDR2 is SMNVEV in the germline V gene (reference sequence). V lost 1 base and J lost 6, with 9 bases in between. The CDR3 bases are TGTGCCAGCAGTTTATTTCGGGTGTCTGAAGCTTTCTTT. It is translated as CASSLFRVSEAFF.

This clone has only a few counts. The chain couples TRBV6-6 to TRBJ2-4, with D perhaps matching TRBD2 (6 bases). Germline values: CDR1 MNHNY, CDR2 SVGAGI (reference sequence). This CDR3 comprises 16 residues. With 6 bases removed from V and 3 bases from J, the gap between germline ends came to 18 bases. The CDR3 protein is CASSQLTRQGKNIQYF. CDR3 nucleotides: TGTGCCAGCAGCCAACTGACTAGGCAGGGCAAAAACATTCAGTACTTC.

The CDR3 sequence is CASSVSNEKLFF. As DNA, the CDR3 is TGTGCCAGCAGCGTGAGTAATGAAAAACTGTTTTTT. The chain joins TRBV9 to TRBJ1-4; D call uncertain. This CDR3 is 12 amino acids long. V was cut by 2 bases and J by 4 bases, with 3 bases left in between. Germline V gene sequence: CDR1 SGDLS, CDR2 YYNGEE. Full variable domain (outside the CDR3, taken from reference TRBV9 and TRBJ1-4): DSGVTQTPKHLITATGQRVTLRCSPRSGDLSVYWYQQSLDQGLQFLIQYYNGEERAKGNILERFSAQQFPDLHSELNLSSLELGDSALYFCASSVSNEKLFFGSGTQLSVL.

The V and J genes are TRBV9 and TRBJ1-6; D unresolved. In germline, CDR1 is SGDLS, CDR2 YYNGEE. The CDR3 is 16 amino acids. Trimming removed 1 base at V and 3 bases at J, with 11 bases between. The CDR3 spells CASSVTDTNYNSPLHF. The CDR3 DNA is TGTGCCAGCAGCGTAACCGATACAAACTATAATTCACCCCTCCACTTT.

V usage is TRBV5-1 and J usage is TRBJ1-2; 7 nucleotides align to TRBD1. The CDR3 is made up of 15 amino acids. CDR1 and CDR2 (germline): SGHRS, YFSETQ. V dropped 0 bases and J dropped 3; count of bases not matched to a gene: 5. DNA for the CDR3: TGCGCCAGCAGCTTGGCACCCAGGGGGGACTATGGCTACACCTTC. This codes for CASSLAPRGDYGYTF. Full variable domain (rest looked up from reference TRBV5-1 and TRBJ1-2): KAGVTQTPRYLIKTRGQQVTLSCSPISGHRSVSWYQQTPGQGLQFLFEYFSETQRNKGNFPGRFSGRQFSNSRSEMNVSTLELGDSALYLCASSLAPRGDYGYTFGSGTRLTVV.

V usage is TRBV4-3 and J usage is TRBJ1-3; TRBD1 matches 9 bases. With 4 bases clipped from V and 0 bases from J, the junction kept 13 bases outside the gene matches. CDR1 is LGHNA, CDR2 YSLEER, per germline. This CDR3 has 19 amino acids. The CDR3 DNA reads TGCGCCAGCAGCCCTGAGAGGACAGGGGTTACCCTCTCTGGAAACACCATATATTTT. Translated: CASSPERTGVTLSGNTIYF.

This sequence joins TRBV7-3 and TRBJ2-3; TRBD2 might be the D (7 bases). The CDR3 covers 15 residues. Germline values: CDR1 SGHTA, CDR2 FQGTGA. The V gene lost 3 bases and the J gene lost 7 bases, with 17 bases spanning the gap. This CDR3 reads CASSFGTPGRHTQYF. CDR3 nucleotides: TGTGCCAGCAGCTTCGGGACACCCGGGAGGCATACGCAGTATTTT.

The chain couples TRBV5-1 to TRBJ2-7; a possible D gene is TRBD1 (5 bases). V lost 3 bases and J lost 6, with 13 bases in between. In germline, CDR1 is SGHRS, CDR2 YFSETQ. CDR3 length: 13 residues. CDR3 DNA: TGCGCCAGCAGCTCAATGGGGCTCGGCGAGCAGTACTTC. This codes for CASSSMGLGEQYF.

The rearrangement uses TRBV9 and TRBJ2-3; the D gene is possibly TRBD2 (5 bases). The CDR3 loop spans 15 amino acids. The germline V gene encodes CDR1 SGDLS and CDR2 YYNGEE. V was trimmed by 3 bases and J by 0 bases, leaving 11 bases between them. For the CDR3, the DNA is TGTGCCAGCAGCGCGTGGGAGTCCAGCACAGATACGCAGTATTTT. This codes for CASSAWESSTDTQYF.

The chain uses TRBV7-9 and TRBJ1-3; a possible D gene is TRBD1 (5 bases). The CDR3 totals 12 residues. Germline assignment: CDR1 SEHNR and CDR2 FQNEAQ (reference sequence). V lost 5 bases and J 7 bases, leaving 9 bases between the germline ends. The CDR3 sequence is CASSMEGNTIYF. The CDR3 region has the DNA TGTGCCAGCAGCATGGAGGGGAACACCATATATTTT.

The rearrangement joins TRBV19 to TRBJ2-5; 9 bases match TRBD2. CDR1 LNHDA and CDR2 SQIVND come from the germline V gene (reference sequence). The V and J ends lost 7 bases and 2 bases, in that order; junction bases with no gene match: 8. The CDR3 runs 15 residues. The CDR3 region has the DNA TGTGCCAGTAAGCGGTCTAGCGGGGATCAAGAGACCCAGTACTTC. This encodes CASKRSSGDQETQYF.

This clone was seen more than once but under ten times. The chain is built from TRBV6-5 and TRBJ1-6; D uncertain. The V end lost 0 bases, the J end lost 10 bases, and 7 bases lay between the germline ends. The germline V gene encodes CDR1 MNHEY and CDR2 SVGAGI. This CDR3 has 13 residues. CDR3 nucleotides: TGTGCCAGCAGTTACTCGACATCCTCACCCCTCCACTTT. Protein sequence: CASSYSTSSPLHF.

The genes are TRBV5-4 and TRBJ1-2, with no clear D. The CDR3 loop spans 12 amino acids. Germline V gene data show CDR1 as SGHNT and CDR2 as YYREEE (reference sequence). Trimming shortened V by 6 bases and J by 9 bases, and 15 bases separated the two germline ends. The CDR3 nucleotides are TGTGCCAGCAAAGAGGTTGGAGAGAGCTACACCTTC. It encodes CASKEVGESYTF.

The rearrangement links TRBV19 to TRBJ2-7; 10 nucleotides match TRBD2. The CDR3 is 15 amino acids. Germline values: CDR1 LNHDA, CDR2 SQIVND (reference sequence). Trimming took 8 bases from V and 2 from J; bases not matched to a gene: 9. CDR3 in DNA: TGTGCCAGTTCCCTAACTAGCGGGGAAACCTACGAGCAGTACTTC. Its protein product is CASSLTSGETYEQYF.

For the CDR3, the DNA is TGTGCCAGCAGTTTAATCGGCACCGGGGAGCTGTTTTTT. The encoded protein is CASSLIGTGELFF. The V and J genes are TRBV27 and TRBJ2-2, with D uncertain. Germline CDR1 and CDR2: MNHEY and SMNVEV (reference sequence). This CDR3 has 13 amino acids. Trimming removed 2 bases from V and 4 bases from J, with 5 bases in between.

The rearrangement joins TRBV4-3 to TRBJ2-1; maybe TRBD1 (5 bases). The CDR3 runs 15 residues. Germline V gene sequence: CDR1 LGHNA, CDR2 YSLEER. Trimming removed 3 bases at V and 5 bases at J, with 14 bases between. CDR3 region: CASSQGLPSDNEQFF. The CDR3 bases are TGCGCCAGCAGCCAGGGGCTTCCCTCGGACAATGAGCAGTTCTTC.

V and J are TRBV6-6 and TRBJ1-1, with TRBD1 matching over 10 bases. V lost 8 bases to trimming and J lost 6 bases; unmatched junction nucleotides: 12. Germline V lookup: CDR1 MNHNY, CDR2 SVGAGI (reference sequence). There are 15 residues in the CDR3. In nucleotides, the CDR3 is TGTGCCAGCCGCAGACAGGGGGCTATGGTCCCTGAAGCTTTCTTT. The encoded protein is CASRRQGAMVPEAFF.